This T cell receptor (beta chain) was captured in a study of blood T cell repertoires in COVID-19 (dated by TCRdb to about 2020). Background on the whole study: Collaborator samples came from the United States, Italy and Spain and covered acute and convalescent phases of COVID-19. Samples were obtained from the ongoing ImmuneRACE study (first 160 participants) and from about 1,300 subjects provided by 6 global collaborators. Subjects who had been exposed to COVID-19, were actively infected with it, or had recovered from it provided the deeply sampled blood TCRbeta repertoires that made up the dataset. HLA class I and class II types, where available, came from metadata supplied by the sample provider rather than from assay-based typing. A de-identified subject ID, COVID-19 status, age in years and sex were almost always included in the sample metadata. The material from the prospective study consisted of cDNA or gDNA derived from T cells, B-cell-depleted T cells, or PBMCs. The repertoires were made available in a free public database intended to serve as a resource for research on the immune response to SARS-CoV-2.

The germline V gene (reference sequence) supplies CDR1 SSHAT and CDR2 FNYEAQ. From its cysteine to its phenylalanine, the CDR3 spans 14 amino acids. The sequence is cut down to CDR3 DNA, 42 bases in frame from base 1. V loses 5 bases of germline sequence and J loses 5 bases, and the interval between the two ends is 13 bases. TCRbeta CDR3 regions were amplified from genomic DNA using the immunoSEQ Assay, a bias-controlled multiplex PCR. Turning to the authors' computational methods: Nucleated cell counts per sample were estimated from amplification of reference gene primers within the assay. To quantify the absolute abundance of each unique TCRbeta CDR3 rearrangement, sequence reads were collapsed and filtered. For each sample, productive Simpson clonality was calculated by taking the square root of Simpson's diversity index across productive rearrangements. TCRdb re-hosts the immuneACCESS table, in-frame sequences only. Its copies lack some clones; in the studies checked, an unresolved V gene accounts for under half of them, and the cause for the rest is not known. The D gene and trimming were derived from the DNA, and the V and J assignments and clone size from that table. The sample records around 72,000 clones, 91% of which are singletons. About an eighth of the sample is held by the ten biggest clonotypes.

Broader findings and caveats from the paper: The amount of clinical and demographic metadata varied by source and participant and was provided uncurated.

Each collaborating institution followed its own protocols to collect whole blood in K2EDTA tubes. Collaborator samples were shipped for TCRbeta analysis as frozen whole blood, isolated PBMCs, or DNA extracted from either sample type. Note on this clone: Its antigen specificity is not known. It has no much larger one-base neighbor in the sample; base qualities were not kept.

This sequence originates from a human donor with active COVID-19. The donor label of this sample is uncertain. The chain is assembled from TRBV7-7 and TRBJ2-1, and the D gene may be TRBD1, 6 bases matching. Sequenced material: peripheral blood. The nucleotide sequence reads TGTGCCAGCAGCCAAGGGGGTCACGACAATGAGCAGTTCTTC. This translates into CASSQGGHDNEQFF. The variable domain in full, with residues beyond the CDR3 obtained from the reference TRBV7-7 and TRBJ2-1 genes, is GAGVSQSPRYKVTKRGQDVTLRCDPISSHATLYWYQQALGQGPEFLTYFNYEAQPDKSGLPSDRFSAERPEGSISTLTIQRTEQRDSAMYRCASSQGGHDNEQFFGPGTRLTVL.